A selection of T cell receptor beta chains follows, all from one sample in a study of OX40 agonist ivuxolimab in advanced cancers. The method was immunoSEQ multiplex PCR; TCRdb's version includes in-frame clones alone and lacks a portion of them. This table holds about 50,000 clones, roughly 80% found once. The sequenced sample was CD4+ or CD8+ T cells sorted from blood, obtained in a trial of the OX40 agonist ivuxolimab. Receptor source: an adult with an advanced solid tumor such as melanoma, head and neck, liver or kidney cancer. The CDR3 runs from the conserved cysteine through the conserved F or W. Fields, in order: CDR3 DNA, CDR3 protein, clone size, V gene, J gene, D gene. A D gene is named only where the DNA matches it firmly. Rows give clone size only sometimes, using once, few, many, or a class for an expanded clone.

TGCGCCAGCAGTGAGTCCCACGAGCAGTACTTC	CASSESHEQYF	-	TRBV10-2	TRBJ2-7	-
TGCGCCAGCAGCCTCTGGGAGAGAGATACGCAGTATTTT	CASSLWERDTQYF	-	TRBV4-3	TRBJ2-3	-
TGTGCCAGCAGTTACAGGACTAGCGGGGTATACGAGCAGTACTTC	CASSYRTSGVYEQYF	-	TRBV6-5	TRBJ2-7	TRBD2
TGCGCCAGCAGCCAAGAGGCCAGGGACTACTATGGCTACACCTTC	CASSQEARDYYGYTF	-	TRBV4-3	TRBJ1-2	-
TGCAGCGTGAAGGGGGCCGGGGAGGAAAAACTGTTTTTT	CSVKGAGEEKLFF	once	TRBV29-1	TRBJ1-4	TRBD1
TGTGCCAGCAGCCCGGTAGAGCTAGCGGGGGCCACAGATACGCAGTATTTT	CASSPVELAGATDTQYF	-	TRBV7-9	TRBJ2-3	TRBD2
TGCGCCAGCAGCCAAGATTTCAGGGGGGTGGAGACCCAGTACTTC	CASSQDFRGVETQYF	-	TRBV4-1	TRBJ2-5	-
TGTGCCAGCAGCTTGGGGGGACTAGCGGACTACGAGCAGTACTTC	CASSLGGLADYEQYF	-	TRBV5-8	TRBJ2-7	TRBD2
TGTGCCACCAGCTCCCGGGGAGCGGGAGGTTACGAGCAGTACTTC	CATSSRGAGGYEQYF	once	TRBV15	TRBJ2-7	TRBD2
TGTGCCTGGAGGACAGACGGGAAGGGCTCCTACGAGCAGTACTTC	CAWRTDGKGSYEQYF	-	TRBV30	TRBJ2-7	-
TGTGCCATCAGGCAGCGCTCCAGGGACTACGAGCAGTACTTC	CAIRQRSRDYEQYF	-	TRBV10-3	TRBJ2-7	-
TGTGCCAGCAGCCCCCGACTGGGCTCCTACAATGAGCAGTTCTTC	CASSPRLGSYNEQFF	-	TRBV7-9	TRBJ2-1	-
TGTGCCAGCAGCGTAGACGGGGCGAACACCGGGGAGCTGTTTTTT	CASSVDGANTGELFF	-	TRBV9	TRBJ2-2	-
TGTGCCAGCAGTTCCGGACAGGGAGGGACTGAAGCTTTCTTT	CASSSGQGGTEAFF	-	TRBV28	TRBJ1-1	TRBD1
TGTGCCAGCTCACCTACAGGGTCGGGTTGGGATTCACCCCTCCACTTT	CASSPTGSGWDSPLHF	-	TRBV18	TRBJ1-6	-
TGTGCCAGCAGCCTTGGGACTAGCGGGTGGAATGAGCAGTTCTTC	CASSLGTSGWNEQFF	-	TRBV11-3	TRBJ2-1	TRBD2
TGTGCCAGCAGTGGATCGGGACTAGCGGGAGATGAGCAGTTCTTC	CASSGSGLAGDEQFF	-	TRBV2	TRBJ2-1	TRBD2
TGCGCCAGCACCTCAGGACAGGGGGGCCTCTCTAACTATGGCTACACCTTC	CASTSGQGGLSNYGYTF	-	TRBV10-2	TRBJ1-2	TRBD1
TGCGCCAGCAGGGGCTACAAGGAGGTCCCGCTAGCCAAAAACATTCAGTACTTC	CASRGYKEVPLAKNIQYF	-	TRBV10-2	TRBJ2-4	-
TGTGCCAGCAGTTACTCGAGACAGGGGACTGAAGCTTTCTTT	CASSYSRQGTEAFF	-	TRBV6-5	TRBJ1-1	TRBD1
TGTGCCAGCAGCTCCGGGACAGATAATTCACCCCTCCACTTT	CASSSGTDNSPLHF	-	TRBV7-2	TRBJ1-6	TRBD1
TGTGCCGGCAGCCCCCTCAGACAGGGCCCCTCCACTGAAGCTTTCTTT	CAGSPLRQGPSTEAFF	-	TRBV14	TRBJ1-1	TRBD1
TGTGCCAGCAGCTCCCGGACGGGGGCCACTGAAGCTTTCTTT	CASSSRTGATEAFF	-	TRBV11-2	TRBJ1-1	-
TGTGCCAGTAGTGACCGGGACAGGGGAGGGAATGAGCAGTTCTTC	CASSDRDRGGNEQFF	-	TRBV19	TRBJ2-1	TRBD1
TGTGCCAGCAGTTACTCGATTAACAGCCACACCGGGGAGCTGTTTTTT	CASSYSINSHTGELFF	-	TRBV6-5	TRBJ2-2	-
TGTGCCACCAGCAGAGATACCCATTATGGCTACACCTTC	CATSRDTHYGYTF	-	TRBV15	TRBJ1-2	-
TGTGCCAGCTCACCTTACGGGAATGAGCAGTTCTTC	CASSPYGNEQFF	-	TRBV18	TRBJ2-1	-
TGTGCCAGCAGCTTGCGGTTACAGGGGACCGGGGAGCTGTTTTTT	CASSLRLQGTGELFF	-	TRBV7-7	TRBJ2-2	TRBD1
TGTGCCAGCAGCCACGGACCGACCTATGGCTACACCTTC	CASSHGPTYGYTF	-	TRBV5-4	TRBJ1-2	-
TGTGCCAGCCGAGGCGATGGAAACACCATATATTTT	CASRGDGNTIYF	-	TRBV2	TRBJ1-3	-
TGTGCCAGTAGTAAATTTGCGGGAGTGATTGAGACCCAGTACTTC	CASSKFAGVIETQYF	few	TRBV19	TRBJ2-5	TRBD2
TGTGCCAGCAGCCCAGGACAGACCTTCGGGGGAACTTTCTTT	CASSPGQTFGGTFF	once	TRBV7-2	TRBJ1-1	-
TGCGCCAGCAGTGAGCGGGCTAGCCTCTCCTACGAGCAGTACTTC	CASSERASLSYEQYF	-	TRBV10-2	TRBJ2-7	-
TGCGCCAGCAGCTTTAGCACAGATACGCAGTATTTT	CASSFSTDTQYF	-	TRBV5-1	TRBJ2-3	-
TGTGCCAGCAGCACAGGGACTAGCGGAGATACGCAGTATTTT	CASSTGTSGDTQYF	-	TRBV7-7	TRBJ2-3	TRBD2
TGTGCCAGCTCACCCTCTGCCTACGAGCAGTACTTC	CASSPSAYEQYF	-	TRBV18	TRBJ2-7	-
TGTGCCAGTAGTATAGTTAACAGAGAAGAGACCCAGTACTTC	CASSIVNREETQYF	-	TRBV19	TRBJ2-5	-
TGCGCCAGCAGCCTGGACCAAGAGACCCAGTACTTC	CASSLDQETQYF	-	TRBV5-1	TRBJ2-5	-
TGCGCCAGCAGCTCGGACAGGGCTTTCCAAGAGACCCAGTACTTC	CASSSDRAFQETQYF	-	TRBV5-1	TRBJ2-5	TRBD1
TGCGCCAGCGGACAGGGAGGTTCTAATGAAAAACTGTTTTTT	CASGQGGSNEKLFF	-	TRBV5-1	TRBJ1-4	TRBD1
TGTGCCAGCAGATCCGGGACAGGAGAAAAACTGTTTTTT	CASRSGTGEKLFF	-	TRBV5-4	TRBJ1-4	TRBD1
TGCGCCAGCAGCTCAATTTCCTCTGGGGCCAACGTCCTGACTTTC	CASSSISSGANVLTF	-	TRBV4-3	TRBJ2-6	-
TGTGCCAGCAGCGCGGGACAGGGTAGGGAGCAGTACTTC	CASSAGQGREQYF	once	TRBV7-2	TRBJ2-7	TRBD1
TGTGCCAGCAGCCCCGCTCAGGGGCAGAGGGGCGAAAAACTGTTTTTT	CASSPAQGQRGEKLFF	-	TRBV7-9	TRBJ1-4	-